Presented here are 17 T cell receptor beta chains from one specimen sequenced in a study of T cells in Graves' hyperthyroidism and ophthalmopathy (dated by TCRdb to about 2019). The library was made by multiplex PCR. Sequencing was performed on an Illumina HiSeq 2000. The TCR beta CDR3 regions were amplified from the RNA transcripts. The TCR CDR3 was subjected to a first round of RT-PCR using the HTBI primer set and the Qiagen OneStep RT-PCR kit. TCRdb applied fastp at Q25 and MiXCR to the public reads, then kept only in-frame beta chains. CDR3 protein duplicates are merged, each entry listing the most common genes and DNA. The sample yields around 340,000 distinct CDR3 sequences; roughly 15% were counted once. Together, the top ten hold around 35% of the sample. Sequenced: blood. The receptors were gathered from a woman in her 30s with Graves' hyperthyroidism that later progressed to Graves' ophthalmopathy.

The sample holds a few counts of this clonotype. The chain combines TRBV19 with TRBJ1-5; no reliable D call. The germline V gene has CDR1 LNHDA and CDR2 SQIVND (reference sequence). The CDR3 has 12 amino acids. V lost 1 base, J lost 7 bases, and 5 bases lay in between. As DNA, the CDR3 is TGTGCCAGTAGTATAGCGTCGCAGCCCCAGCATTTT. This sequence encodes CASSIASQPQHF. Combining the CDR3 with reference TRBV19 and TRBJ1-5 gives the whole variable domain DGGITQSPKYLFRKEGQNVTLSCEQNLNHDAMYWYRQDPGQGLRLIYYSQIVNDFQKGDIAEGYSVSREKKESFPLTVTSAQKNPTAFYLCASSIASQPQHFGDGTRLSIL.

The table lists this clonotype with many counts. J is TRBJ2-1 and V is TRBV5-1, with TRBD1 matching 7 bases. This CDR3 has 13 amino acids. Germline trimming cut 5 bases from V and 9 bases from J; bases unmatched to any gene: 8. CDR1 and CDR2 from the germline V gene are SGHRS and YFSETQ. The CDR3: CASRFTGEGEQFF. The CDR3 DNA is TGCGCCAGCAGATTCACAGGGGAAGGTGAGCAGTTCTTC.

This clonotype was recorded at least ten times. This chain connects TRBV7-8 to TRBJ2-3, with a tentative D call TRBD2 (6 bases). V shed 5 bases and J shed 3 bases, with 15 bases lying between them. Germline V gene data show CDR1 as SGHVS and CDR2 as FQNEAQ. This CDR3 region has 15 residues. CDR3 in DNA: TGTGCCAGCAGCGAAACTCTAGCGAGAACAGATACGCAGTATTTT. It encodes CASSETLARTDTQYF.

This clonotype was found many times. In nucleotides, the CDR3 is TGCAGCGTTGAAGGAGAAGAGGGGGGAGTCGGTTCCTACAATGAGCAGTTCTTC. This codes for CSVEGEEGGVGSYNEQFF. V usage is TRBV29-1 and J usage is TRBJ2-1, with D perhaps TRBD1 or TRBD2 (6 bases each). Germline loops: CDR1 SQVTM, CDR2 ANQGSEA. Between the trimmed V and J ends, which lost 1 base and 1 base, there was a span of 20 bases. This CDR3 has 18 residues.

This clonotype has at least ten counts. The J gene is TRBJ2-1, the V gene TRBV18; TRBD2 agrees at 8 bases. This CDR3 has 15 amino acids. Germline V gene data show CDR1 as KGHSH and CDR2 as LQKENI. J was trimmed by 3 bases and V by 6 bases; bases with no gene match: 7. CDR3 bases: TGTGCCAGCTCTCCAACAGCGGGGGACTACAATGAGCAGTTCTTC. Protein: CASSPTAGDYNEQFF.

This clonotype showed up many times. V usage is TRBV2 and J usage is TRBJ2-5, with 7 nucleotides matching TRBD1. The length of the CDR3 is 12 residues. After removal of 10 bases from V and 2 bases from J, the junction contained 4 bases not matched to a gene. CDR1 SNHLY and CDR2 FYNNEI come from the germline V gene. The chain's CDR3 is CANRQGQETQYF. The CDR3 nucleotides are TGTGCCAATAGACAGGGACAAGAGACCCAGTACTTC.

The chain recombines TRBV5-1 with TRBJ1-1, with 7 positions matching TRBD1. With V trimmed by 5 bases and J by 0 bases, 10 bases remained unmatched. Germline values: CDR1 SGHRS, CDR2 YFSETQ. CDR3 length: 16 amino acids. CDR3 residues: CASSIVPGGLNTEAFF. CDR3 DNA sequence: TGCGCCAGCAGTATCGTCCCAGGGGGTTTGAACACTGAAGCTTTCTTT.

As for this clonotype: At one end, the junction sequence differs from germline, possibly due to a read error. The J gene is TRBJ2-7, the V gene TRBV13; TRBD2 agrees at 7 bases. The CDR3 totals 15 residues. Germline CDR1 is PRHDT and CDR2 is FYEKMQ (reference sequence). CDR3 coding DNA: TGTACCAGCAGCCCCAGTCGTGGACTAGCCTACGAGCAGTACTTC. This translates into CTSSPSRGLAYEQYF.

This clonotype was counted many times. The J gene is TRBJ2-3, the V gene TRBV6-1; 11 nucleotides agree with TRBD2. V lost 6 bases to trimming and J lost 3 bases; unmatched junction nucleotides: 5. Germline CDR1 and CDR2: MNHNS and SASEGT. The CDR3 is 15 amino acids. The CDR3 reads CASRRLAGRTDTQYF. Here the CDR3 DNA reads TGTGCCAGCAGAAGACTAGCGGGGCGGACAGATACGCAGTATTTT.

Note on this clonotype: A much larger clone sits a single nucleotide away, making a read error possible. The chain carries TRBV5-6 and TRBJ1-2; D is ambiguous. Between the trimmed V and J ends, which lost 1 base and 7 bases, there was a span of 20 bases. Germline-derived CDR1 and CDR2 are SGHDT and YYEEEE. The length of the CDR3 is 16 residues. Here the CDR3 DNA reads TGTGCCAGCAGCTTGACGCCCGGCGGGGTTAACAGTGGCTACACCTTC. Its translation: CASSLTPGGVNSGYTF.

This clonotype was detected many times. This chain connects TRBV30 to TRBJ1-1, with D tentatively TRBD1 (5 bases). The CDR3 is made up of 13 amino acids. Trimming removed 0 bases at V and 8 bases at J, with 13 bases between. Germline V gene sequence: CDR1 GTSNPN, CDR2 SVGIG (reference sequence). The CDR3 loop is CAWSVSPGLEAFF. DNA for the CDR3: TGTGCCTGGAGTGTATCTCCGGGACTAGAAGCTTTCTTT.

J is TRBJ1-2 and V is TRBV5-4; TRBD1 matches 9 bases. CDR3 length equals 14 residues. The germline gives CDR1 SGHNT, CDR2 YYREEE (reference sequence). With 5 bases clipped from V and 5 bases from J, the junction kept 7 bases outside the gene matches. CDR3 sequence: CASRVTGGAYGYTF. The DNA for the CDR3 is TGTGCCAGCAGGGTAACAGGGGGCGCGTATGGCTACACCTTC. The full variable domain, with the rest looked up from reference TRBV5-4 and TRBJ1-2, is ETGVTQSPTHLIKTRGQQVTLRCSSQSGHNTVSWYQQALGQGPQFIFQYYREEENGRGNFPPRFSGLQFPNYSSELNVNALELDDSALYLCASRVTGGAYGYTFGSGTRLTVV.

The J gene is TRBJ1-2, the V gene TRBV20-1; D unclear. The CDR3 covers 15 residues. Per the germline V gene, CDR1 is DFQATT and CDR2 is SNEGSKA (reference sequence). The V gene lost 0 bases and the J gene lost 8 bases, with 19 bases spanning the gap. The CDR3 DNA sequence: TGCAGTGCTAGAGATCTCGGGGATGGGTTTGGCGGCTACACCTTC. Translated: CSARDLGDGFGGYTF.

The chain joins TRBV19 to TRBJ2-3, with D perhaps matching TRBD1 (6 bases). Germline V gene lookup returns CDR1 LNHDA and CDR2 SQIVND (reference sequence). The CDR3 loop spans 14 amino acids. V was cut by 2 bases and J by 3 bases, with 9 bases left in between. In DNA form, the CDR3 reads TGTGCCAGTAGTATATCAGGGGTGACAGATACGCAGTATTTT. It yields the protein CASSISGVTDTQYF.

CDR3 amino acids: CASSCPSGAQGTDTQYF. The CDR3 coding sequence is TGTGCCAGCAGTTGCCCGTCGGGGGCGCAGGGCACAGATACGCAGTATTTT. The chain employs TRBV6-2 or TRBV6-3 and TRBJ2-3; either TRBD1 or TRBD2 may fit D (6 bases each). The CDR3 has 17 amino acids. V dropped 4 bases and J dropped 1 base, with 18 bases sitting between them. Germline V gives CDR1 MNHEY, CDR2 SVGEGT.

This clonotype showed up just a few times. The rearrangement uses TRBV19 and TRBJ1-2; no clear D gene. The CDR3 covers 13 residues. Germline CDR1 reads LNHDA; CDR2 reads SQIVND (reference sequence). V dropped 7 bases and J dropped 0 bases, with 9 bases sitting between them. In nucleotides, the CDR3 is TGTGCCAGTAACCCCGGGGCTAACTATGGCTACACCTTC. The encoded protein is CASNPGANYGYTF.

This clonotype has ten or more counts. The J gene is TRBJ1-1, the V gene TRBV11-2; D is ambiguous. The CDR3 runs to 11 residues. The germline CDR1 and CDR2 sequences are SGHAT and FQNNGV. V gave up 2 bases and J gave up 11 bases, with 9 bases separating them. The CDR3 spells CASSLIQTAFF. The DNA for the CDR3 is TGTGCCAGCAGCTTAATACAGACGGCTTTCTTT.